The TCR beta chain described here comes from a study of T cell responses to AZD1222 COVID-19 vaccine listed by TCRdb under 2021. Study-wide context: AZD1222 recipients whose second dose came at about 4 weeks and those whose second dose came at about 12 weeks were combined into one group, since spike-specific TCR depth and breadth did not differ between the two schedules. TCR sequencing covered roughly 230 trial participants: around 210 given two doses of AZD1222 and about 26 given two doses of MenACWY control vaccine. Enrollment into the trials was organized by age into subgroups of 18-55, 56-69 and 70-plus years, and those subgroups contained roughly 150, 30 and 60 TCR-sequenced participants, respectively.

The intended sense of this specimen's time point label: baseline before first vaccination. Vaccinee samples were obtained from the UK trials COV001 and COV002, which included a single-blind randomized controlled phase 2/3 trial of AZD1222 (ChAdOx1 nCoV-19) in healthy adults. Trial participant PBMC samples were collected at day 0 and day 28 after the second dose for TCRbeta chain sequencing. The germline V gene yields SGHAT for CDR1 and FQNNGV for CDR2. The CDR3, cysteine through phenylalanine, is 17 amino acids long. Only CDR3 DNA is held: 51 bases, read in frame from base 1. V and J are truncated by 4 bases and 9 bases respectively, leaving an intervening sequence of 25 bases. What the authors observed across the whole study: Reportedly, close to half of the unique spike-specific TCRs recognized epitopes lying outside the regions that are mutated in the B.1.351 and B.1.1.7 variants. The vaccine-associated CD4 TCRs covered the entire spike protein, and the dominant responses fell in regions 160-218 and 743-854. The 56-69-year group was small, and its depth increase did not reach significance, likely because of low power. Because no samples from the day 14 peak response were available, repertoires could be characterized only after the peak T cell response. Participants were mostly white British, with more females than males. The authors suggested clonal diversity may have been underestimated. Spike-specific TCR breadth and depth rose significantly after two AZD1222 doses compared with day 0 and with MenACWY recipients. Conclusions about previously exposed vaccinees are limited, since just 6 or 7 AZD1222 recipients were seropositive for SARS-CoV-2 at baseline.

The CDR3 regions of human TCRbeta chains were analyzed by immunosequencing. The authors' analysis ran thus. TCRs in the repertoires were compared against a reference library of SARS-CoV-2-specific TCRs that had been generated with the MIRA antigen-specificity platform. Breadth meant the fraction of unique TCRs that were SARS-CoV-2-associated, whereas depth meant the fraction of total T cells that were SARS-CoV-2-associated. Each spike-specific TCR was assigned to its reactive spike region and to a CD4 or CD8 class using the MIRA data. Log10-transformed breadth and depth values were compared by one-way ANOVA with Sidak's multiple comparisons tests. The clones in this table, taken by TCRdb from immuneACCESS, are in-frame only. Not every clone is retained; where verified, under half of the shortfall comes from an unresolved V gene, and the cause of the rest is unknown. That table is the source of V, J and clone size, and D and trimming were worked out from the DNA. The sample records 95,000 to 100,000 clones, about 90% of which are singletons. Approximately 15% of the sample lies in the top ten.

About this clone itself: It lacks a known antigen. Per-nucleotide qualities are absent, and no much larger clonotype sits a single base away.

Recombination joined TRBV11-2 with TRBJ2-1; a tentative D match to TRBD1 spans 7 bases. This receptor was taken from an adult in good health. The sequences come from peripheral blood, collected on day 0 of AZD1222 vaccination. The DNA reads TGTGCCAGCAGCTCCCGGCCCTCGGCAGGGGGGTTACGTGAGCAGTTCTTC. This translates into CASSSRPSAGGLREQFF. When the CDR3 is completed using the reference TRBV11-2 and TRBJ2-1 genes on either side, the full variable domain is EAGVAQSPRYKIIEKRQSVAFWCNPISGHATLYWYQQILGQGPKLLIQFQNNGVVDDSQLPKDRFSAERLKGVDSTLKIQPAKLEDSAVYLCASSSRPSAGGLREQFFGPGTRLTVL.